This T cell receptor (beta chain) originates from a study of cytomegalovirus exposure and HLA in healthy donors. This clone is a singleton in its sample. Looked up from germline, CDR1 is SNHLY and CDR2 is FYNNEI. V shed 5 bases, J shed 4 bases, and the junction held 4 bases outside the gene matches. CDR3 size: 13 residues. The PCR made use of 60 Vbeta and 13 Jbeta primers. The method was immunoSEQ multiplex PCR; TCRdb's version includes in-frame clones alone and lacks a portion of them. The sample lists over 150,000 clones; approximately 80% were seen once. The specimen was PBMCs. The chain carries TRBV2 and TRBJ1-1; 7 bases are a match to TRBD1. This TCR came from a woman aged 45 to 65 in good health and CMV-seronegative. CDR3 sequence (DNA): TGTGCCAGCAGTCGAGAGGGGGCCACTGAAGCTTTCTTT. Its translation: CASSREGATEAFF.